Below, 5 T cell receptor beta chains from the same sample are listed, as sequenced in a study of beta chain features in type 1 diabetes. Expressed TCRB transcripts were sequenced, since all the RNA that had been isolated was reverse transcribed. TCRdb keeps only in-frame clones here, not all; method: immunoSEQ multiplex PCR. Of a few hundred thousand clones detected, 15% to 20% appear once; the ten largest clones hold around 0.04%. Sequenced: naive CD4+ T cells from blood. Receptor source: a woman aged 18-29 years in good health.

This clone was detected a few times. This rearrangement joins TRBV7-9 to TRBJ1-1, with 12 bases aligning to TRBD1. CDR1 and CDR2 (germline): SEHNR, FQNEAQ (reference sequence). V lost 6 bases, J lost 5 bases, and 10 bases stayed unmatched. This CDR3 contains 16 residues. CDR3 sequence: CASSSGTGGGGTEAFF. The DNA for the CDR3 is TGTGCCAGCAGTTCCGGGACAGGGGGCGGGGGAACTGAAGCTTTCTTT.

This clone was detected once. The chain is built from TRBV5-1 and TRBJ1-2, with a possible D match to TRBD1 (6 bases). V was shortened by 0 bases and J by 4 bases, with 10 bases between the two germline ends. Per germline, CDR1 SGHRS and CDR2 YFSETQ. This CDR3 is built from 14 residues. The CDR3 nucleotides are TGCGCCAGCAGCTTGGGCCCAGGGGTCTATGGCTACACCTTC. Its translation: CASSLGPGVYGYTF.

This clone was observed a handful of times. The chain couples TRBV19 to TRBJ2-1, with 8 nucleotides matching TRBD1. J lost 8 bases, V lost 1 base, and 7 bases had no gene match. This CDR3 has 15 residues. Germline assignment: CDR1 LNHDA and CDR2 SQIVND (reference sequence). In DNA, the CDR3 is TGTGCCAGTAGTATAGTTACAGGGGGAGCCGATGAGCAGTTCTTC. Translation: CASSIVTGGADEQFF.

A few counts support this clone. The sample carries other DNA sequences with the same CDR3. The chain employs TRBV29-1 and TRBJ1-1, with 7 bases identical to TRBD1. V dropped 3 bases and J dropped 0; count of bases not matched to a gene: 1. CDR1 is SQVTM and CDR2 is ANQGSEA in the germline V gene. The CDR3 is 13 residues long. Written as DNA, the CDR3 is TGCAGCGTTGAGACAGGGATGAACACTGAAGCTTTCTTT. As protein: CSVETGMNTEAFF.

This clone was counted a few times. V usage is TRBV5-8 and J usage is TRBJ2-5; D possibly corresponds to TRBD2 (5 bases). The CDR3 covers 16 residues. V lost 6 bases and J 0 bases, leaving 18 bases between the germline ends. Looked up from germline, CDR1 is SGHTS and CDR2 is YDEGEE. This CDR3 is CASILGGSAHQETQYF. CDR3 nucleotides: TGTGCCAGCATCCTCGGAGGTAGCGCACACCAAGAGACCCAGTACTTC. Together with reference TRBV5-8 and TRBJ2-5, the CDR3 gives the full variable domain: EAGVTQSPTHLIKTRGQQATLRCSPISGHTSVYWYQQALGLGLQFLLWYDEGEERNRGNFPPRFSGRQFPNYSSELNVNALELEDSALYLCASILGGSAHQETQYFGPGTRLLVL.